The 17 T cell receptor beta chains presented below share a single source sample, sequenced in a study of T cell responses to AZD1222 COVID-19 vaccine. Generated by immunoSEQ multiplex PCR, the TCRdb table keeps only in-frame clones and is missing some. The sample has some 200,000 clones, approximately 92% seen once. The sample consisted of peripheral blood, taken 28 days after the second dose of the MenACWY control vaccine. Receptors originate from an adult who received the MenACWY meningococcal vaccine as a control.

The chain links TRBV7-2 to TRBJ2-2; D not certain. With 5 bases removed from V and 0 bases from J, the gap between germline ends came to 10 bases. Germline assignment: CDR1 SGHTA and CDR2 FQGNSA. The CDR3 is 15 residues long. CDR3 in DNA: TGTGCCAGCAGCCTAGAAAGAACGAACACCGGGGAGCTGTTTTTT. As protein: CASSLERTNTGELFF.

In DNA, the CDR3 is TGTGCCACCAGTGGGGGAGCGGGAGAGACCCAGTACTTC. This encodes CATSGGAGETQYF. J is TRBJ2-5 and V is TRBV24-1; D possibly corresponds to TRBD2 (6 bases). Germline V gene data show CDR1 as KGHDR and CDR2 as SFDVKD. The CDR3 runs 13 residues. V was cut by 5 bases and J by 4 bases, with 10 bases left in between.

This clone was observed once. The chain combines TRBV7-8 with TRBJ1-2, with TRBD1 identical over 9 bases. J was trimmed by 7 bases and V by 3 bases; bases with no gene match: 3. CDR3 size: 13 residues. CDR1 is SGHVS, CDR2 FQNEAQ, per germline. CDR3 DNA sequence: TGTGCCAGCAGCTTGGACAGGGGCAGTGGCTACACCTTC. It codes for CASSLDRGSGYTF.

This chain links TRBV12-3 or TRBV12-4 with TRBJ1-5; D ambiguous. This CDR3 has 11 amino acids. Deletions cut 7 bases from V and 6 bases from J, with 7 bases between. CDR3 in DNA: TGTGCCAGCACTCCAAGTCAGCCCCAGCATTTT. Residues: CASTPSQPQHF.

The chain employs TRBV7-3 and TRBJ2-5; D gene ambiguous. The CDR3 extends over 13 amino acids. The germline gives CDR1 SGHTA, CDR2 FQGTGA. V was pared by 5 bases and J by 1 base, with 8 bases between. The CDR3 coding sequence is TGTGCCAGCAGCCCGAGCCCCCAAGAGACCCAGTACTTC. Protein sequence: CASSPSPQETQYF.

This rearrangement joins TRBV2 to TRBJ1-1, with TRBD1 as a possible D gene (6 bases). The CDR3 is 15 amino acids. Trimming left V 1 base short and J 5 bases short, with 14 bases between. Germline CDR1 and CDR2: SNHLY and FYNNEI. The DNA for the CDR3 is TGTGCCAGCAGTGAAGGTCGGAGACAGGCTACTGAAGCTTTCTTT. It is translated as CASSEGRRQATEAFF.

This chain links TRBV28 with TRBJ1-5; tentatively, D is TRBD1 (6 bases). The CDR3 length is 15 residues. CDR1 is MDHEN, CDR2 SYDVKM, per germline. V was trimmed by 1 base and J by 6 bases, leaving 13 bases between them. The CDR3 here is CASSLSQGRFQPQHF. In nucleotides, the CDR3 is TGTGCCAGCAGTTTATCACAGGGAAGGTTTCAGCCCCAGCATTTT.

The chain is built from TRBV3-1 (or the pseudogene TRBV3-2) and TRBJ1-1; D is uncertain. Trimming took 2 bases from V and 3 from J, leaving 10 bases between them. The CDR3 loop spans 14 amino acids. CDR1 LGHDT and CDR2 YNNKEL come from the germline V gene (reference sequence). Written as DNA, the CDR3 is TGTGCCAGCAGCCAACTATGGGTCGACACTGAAGCTTTCTTT. Encoded protein: CASSQLWVDTEAFF.

The chain uses TRBV5-6 and TRBJ2-1; 13 bases are a match to TRBD2. Germline V gives CDR1 SGHDT, CDR2 YYEEEE. The CDR3 sequence is 15 residues long. Trimming took 4 bases from V and 8 from J; bases not matched to a gene: 6. The CDR3: CASSPGLAGAYEQFF. DNA of the CDR3: TGTGCCAGCAGCCCCGGACTAGCGGGAGCGTATGAGCAGTTCTTC. Filled out from reference TRBV5-6 and TRBJ2-1, the complete variable domain reads DAGVTQSPTHLIKTRGQQVTLRCSPKSGHDTVSWYQQALGQGPQFIFQYYEEEERQRGNFPDRFSGHQFPNYSSELNVNALLLGDSALYLCASSPGLAGAYEQFFGPGTRLTVL.

In regard to this clone: An end of the junction differs from the germline gene, which may be a read error. The V and J genes are TRBV30 and TRBJ1-4, with 9 bases aligning to TRBD1. Germline assignment: CDR1 GTSNPN and CDR2 SVGIG (reference sequence). The CDR3 totals 14 residues. CDR3 protein: CAWRVTGGVPGLNF. CDR3 in DNA: TGTGCCTGGAGGGTTACAGGGGGCGTACCTGGACTGAATTTT.

V and J are TRBV5-1 and TRBJ1-1; D call uncertain. The CDR3 is 10 residues long. V lost 0 bases, J lost 7 bases, and 1 base lay in between. Germline values: CDR1 SGHRS, CDR2 YFSETQ. Here the CDR3 reads CASSLGEAFF. CDR3 sequence (DNA): TGCGCCAGCAGCTTGGGTGAAGCTTTCTTT.

The chain couples TRBV11-2 to TRBJ2-2; maybe TRBD2 (6 bases). V shed 0 bases and J shed 4 bases, with 9 bases lying between them. Germline V gene data show CDR1 as SGHAT and CDR2 as FQNNGV. The CDR3 loop spans 15 amino acids. Here the CDR3 reads CASSLDGGTTGELFF. The DNA for the CDR3 is TGTGCCAGCAGCTTAGACGGGGGAACCACCGGGGAGCTGTTTTTT. Variable domain in full (rest from reference TRBV11-2 and TRBJ2-2): EAGVAQSPRYKIIEKRQSVAFWCNPISGHATLYWYQQILGQGPKLLIQFQNNGVVDDSQLPKDRFSAERLKGVDSTLKIQPAKLEDSAVYLCASSLDGGTTGELFFGEGSRLTVL.

The rearrangement joins TRBV24-1 to TRBJ1-2; 7 positions agree with TRBD1. Germline values: CDR1 KGHDR, CDR2 SFDVKD. J gave up 8 bases and V 7 bases, and 9 bases lay outside the gene matches. The CDR3 has 13 amino acids. CDR3: CATSPRGADGYTF. The CDR3 DNA reads as TGTGCCACCAGCCCCAGGGGGGCGGACGGCTACACCTTC.

The count of this clone is one. This chain joins TRBV10-3 and TRBJ2-6, with unresolved D. This CDR3 has 14 residues. Germline V lookup: CDR1 ENHRY, CDR2 SYGVKD. V shed 5 bases and J shed 2 bases, with 7 bases lying between them. In nucleotides, the CDR3 is TGTGCCATCAGTAAGACGGCTGGGGCCAACGTCCTGACTTTC. Translation gives CAISKTAGANVLTF.

This clone was detected a few times. The rearrangement joins TRBV5-1 to TRBJ2-1, with 11 bases lining up with TRBD2. Germline CDR1 and CDR2: SGHRS and YFSETQ. V shed 0 bases and J 4 bases; nucleotides not matched to a gene: 0. This CDR3 is built from 15 residues. The CDR3 here is CASSLGTSGYNEQFF. CDR3 coding DNA: TGCGCCAGCAGCTTGGGGACTAGCGGGTACAATGAGCAGTTCTTC.

The chain carries TRBV5-1 and TRBJ2-7; D remains ambiguous. The germline V gene has CDR1 SGHRS and CDR2 YFSETQ. Trimming left V 0 bases short and J 4 bases short, with 17 bases between. The CDR3 loop spans 16 amino acids. The CDR3 loop is CASSLEVTTFRYEQYF. The CDR3 nucleotides read TGCGCCAGCAGCTTGGAGGTTACCACTTTTCGGTACGAGCAGTACTTC.

DNA for the CDR3: TGCGCCAGCAGCCAAACGACAGGGGCCCCTTATGGCTACACCTTC. The encoded protein is CASSQTTGAPYGYTF. V gene TRBV4-3 combines with J gene TRBJ1-2; TRBD1 aligns across 8 bases. CDR3 length: 15 residues. Trimming at V came to 2 bases and at J to 5 bases, leaving 7 bases not matched to a gene. The germline V gene encodes CDR1 LGHNA and CDR2 YSLEER.